The next 22 T cell receptor beta chains were all read from a single sample in a study of shared clonotypes between healthy human individuals. Repertoires were generated with immunoSEQ multiplex PCR, while TCRdb's copy carries only in-frame clones and drops some. The sample lists millions of clones, approximately 95% seen once, with 0.39% in the top ten. Sequenced input: naive CD4+ T cells from PBMCs. The subset was: CD45RA+ positively selected. The receptors stem from a man between 18 and 35 years old in good health. Some clones in this sample may be carry-over from other donors' samples.

The V call is TRBV5-1, the J call TRBJ2-1; D is perhaps TRBD2 (5 bases). Germline V lookup: CDR1 SGHRS, CDR2 YFSETQ. The V end was cut by 0 bases, the J end by 2 bases, with 15 bases between. The CDR3 is 17 amino acids. The CDR3 reads CASSLGARRATYNEQFF. The CDR3 bases are TGCGCCAGCAGCTTGGGGGCCCGGCGGGCAACCTACAATGAGCAGTTCTTC.

This CDR3 reads CASSQDPSGTPQETQYF. Here the CDR3 DNA reads TGCGCCAGCAGCCAAGATCCCAGCGGGACCCCCCAAGAGACCCAGTACTTC. This chain connects TRBV4-1 to TRBJ2-5; 7 nucleotides line up with TRBD2. Germline values: CDR1 MGHRA, CDR2 YSYEKL. J lost 1 base, V lost 0 bases, and 8 bases had no gene match. CDR3 length: 17 amino acids.

The CDR3 spells CASSLLVGSGYTF. In DNA form, the CDR3 reads TGCGCCAGCAGCTTGTTGGTAGGGAGCGGCTACACCTTC. The chain uses TRBV5-1 and TRBJ1-2; D is undetermined. The CDR3 runs 13 residues. The V end was cut by 1 base, the J end by 8 bases, with 12 bases between. CDR1 and CDR2 (germline): SGHRS, YFSETQ.

J is TRBJ2-7 and V is TRBV28, with D perhaps assigned TRBD1 or TRBD2 (5 bases each). V shed 6 bases and J shed 0 bases, with 15 bases lying between them. This CDR3 spans 15 amino acids. The germline V gene encodes CDR1 MDHEN and CDR2 SYDVKM. The CDR3 loop is CASSPRRTRSYEQYF. CDR3 sequence (DNA): TGTGCCAGCAGCCCTAGGAGGACACGCTCCTACGAGCAGTACTTC.

V and J are TRBV27 and TRBJ1-6; D is unresolved. V was pared by 0 bases and J by 2 bases, with 5 bases between. The CDR3 loop spans 15 amino acids. Germline V gene lookup returns CDR1 MNHEY and CDR2 SMNVEV (reference sequence). CDR3 loop: CASSLSGTYNSPLHF. The CDR3 DNA reads as TGTGCCAGCAGTTTATCAGGGACCTATAATTCACCCCTCCACTTT.

For the CDR3, the DNA is TGTGCCTGGAGCCCGACTAGACACAATGAGCAGTTCTTC. Translation: CAWSPTRHNEQFF. The chain carries TRBV30 and TRBJ2-1; D is possibly TRBD2 (6 bases). This CDR3 has 13 residues. V was shortened by 3 bases and J by 5 bases, with 11 bases between the two germline ends. The germline V gene encodes CDR1 GTSNPN and CDR2 SVGIG (reference sequence).

The chain carries TRBV10-3 and TRBJ1-2; no definite D call. The V gene lost 3 bases and the J gene lost 4 bases, with 15 bases spanning the gap. This CDR3 is built from 15 residues. CDR1 ENHRY and CDR2 SYGVKD come from the germline V gene. This chain's CDR3 is CAISEVATGGYGYTF. CDR3 sequence (DNA): TGTGCCATCAGTGAAGTGGCGACGGGAGGCTATGGCTACACCTTC.

CDR3 DNA: TGTGCCAGCAGGGCCGGGACCGGGACTTACGAGCAGTACTTC. Amino acid sequence: CASRAGTGTYEQYF. The rearrangement uses TRBV6-5 and TRBJ2-7, with D perhaps matching TRBD2 (6 bases). CDR3 size: 14 residues. CDR1 MNHEY and CDR2 SVGAGI come from the germline V gene. Deletions cut 6 bases from V and 4 bases from J, with 16 bases between.

This clone has a single count. The rearrangement uses TRBV18 and TRBJ2-3; weak D call: TRBD1 (6 bases). Trimming left V 1 base short and J 0 bases short, with 11 bases between. The CDR3 extends over 16 amino acids. Per the germline V gene, CDR1 is KGHSH and CDR2 is LQKENI. The CDR3 DNA sequence: TGTGCCAGCTCACCACGCCCAGGGGCTAGCACAGATACGCAGTATTTT. Protein product: CASSPRPGASTDTQYF.

This chain uses TRBV4-1 with TRBJ2-7; 11 positions agree with TRBD2. V dropped 3 bases and J dropped 6; count of bases not matched to a gene: 7. The CDR3 has 15 residues. Germline lookup yields CDR1 MGHRA and CDR2 YSYEKL. CDR3 coding DNA: TGCGCCAGCAGCCAGCCGACTAGCGGGAAAACCGAGCAGTACTTC. This translates into CASSQPTSGKTEQYF.

This chain joins TRBV11-3 and TRBJ2-1, with 8 positions matching TRBD2. The V gene's germline CDR1 is SGHNT and CDR2 YENEEA. J was trimmed by 6 bases and V by 1 base; bases with no gene match: 5. The CDR3 is 15 amino acids. The CDR3 sequence is CASSLVLAGSNEQFF. DNA for the CDR3: TGTGCCAGCAGCTTAGTCCTAGCGGGCAGCAATGAGCAGTTCTTC. The full variable domain, its missing parts supplied by reference TRBV11-3 and TRBJ2-1, is EAGVVQSPRYKIIEKKQPVAFWCNPISGHNTLYWYLQNLGQGPELLIRYENEEAVDDSQLPKDRFSAERLKGVDSTLKIQPAELGDSAVYLCASSLVLAGSNEQFFGPGTRLTVL.

This chain uses TRBV30 with TRBJ1-1, with D perhaps TRBD1 (6 bases). CDR3 length: 15 residues. V was cut by 3 bases and J by 0 bases, with 14 bases left in between. Germline CDR1 reads GTSNPN; CDR2 reads SVGIG (reference sequence). CDR3 residues: CAWSIRTALNTEAFF. The CDR3 DNA reads TGTGCCTGGAGCATACGGACAGCCCTGAACACTGAAGCTTTCTTT.

The chain combines TRBV6-6 with TRBJ2-5; 10 nucleotides match TRBD2. CDR3 size: 16 residues. After removal of 2 bases from V and 2 bases from J, the junction contained 5 bases not matched to a gene. Looked up from germline, CDR1 is MNHNY and CDR2 is SVGAGI (reference sequence). The CDR3 reads CASSYRKTSGQETQYF. The DNA for the CDR3 is TGTGCCAGCAGTTACCGCAAGACTAGCGGGCAAGAGACCCAGTACTTC.

The genes are TRBV9 and TRBJ1-3; the D is unclear. Germline V CDR1 and CDR2: SGDLS, YYNGEE. V gave up 1 base and J gave up 1 base, with 12 bases separating them. The CDR3 has 16 amino acids. This CDR3 is CASSVMTGGSGNTIYF. CDR3 nucleotides: TGTGCCAGCAGCGTAATGACGGGAGGGTCTGGAAACACCATATATTTT.

On this clone itself: The sample contains more than one DNA sequence encoding this CDR3. This chain links TRBV7-2 with TRBJ2-7; 9 nucleotides match TRBD1. V dropped 0 bases and J dropped 4; count of bases not matched to a gene: 4. CDR1 and CDR2 (germline): SGHTA, FQGNSA. The CDR3 has 15 amino acids. The CDR3 DNA sequence: TGTGCCAGCAGCTTAGCGGGACAGGGATTATACGAGCAGTACTTC. The encoded protein is CASSLAGQGLYEQYF. Variable domain in full (rest from reference TRBV7-2 and TRBJ2-7): GAGVSQSPSNKVTEKGKDVELRCDPISGHTALYWYRQSLGQGLEFLIYFQGNSAPDKSGLPSDRFSAERTGGSVSTLTIQRTQQEDSAVYLCASSLAGQGLYEQYFGPGTRLTVT.

This clone was observed a handful of times. This chain connects TRBV5-1 to TRBJ1-1; D gene uncertain. There are 12 residues in the CDR3. Trimming took 6 bases from V and 3 from J, leaving 9 bases between them. The V gene's germline CDR1 is SGHRS and CDR2 YFSETQ. In nucleotides, the CDR3 is TGCGCCAGCACCACAAGGGACACTGAAGCTTTCTTT. Encoded protein: CASTTRDTEAFF.

The V gene is TRBV7-9, the J gene TRBJ1-5; tentatively, D is TRBD1 (5 bases). Trimming took off 4 bases at V and 2 bases at J, with 9 bases between the two ends. The CDR3 sequence is 14 residues long. Germline CDR1 SEHNR, CDR2 FQNEAQ (reference sequence). Here the CDR3 reads CASSSQGGNQPQHF. The CDR3 nucleotides are TGTGCCAGCAGCTCTCAGGGAGGCAATCAGCCCCAGCATTTT.

J is TRBJ1-1 and V is TRBV18; TRBD1 might be the D (6 bases). CDR3 length: 16 residues. The germline CDR1 and CDR2 sequences are KGHSH and LQKENI. The V and J ends lost 0 bases and 3 bases respectively, with 14 bases between them. CDR3 residues: CASSPPGGPGHTEAFF. The CDR3 coding sequence is TGTGCCAGCTCACCACCAGGGGGACCGGGGCACACTGAAGCTTTCTTT.

This chain links TRBV6-5 with TRBJ1-1; D gene unclear. The CDR3 loop spans 15 amino acids. Germline CDR1 is MNHEY and CDR2 is SVGAGI. V was clipped by 7 bases and J by 6 bases, with 21 bases between them. DNA for the CDR3: TGTGCCAGCACCCCCGGCAGGATGGTTAATGCTGAAGCTTTCTTT. Protein: CASTPGRMVNAEAFF.

The chain recombines TRBV5-1 with TRBJ2-3; D not certain. The V gene's germline CDR1 is SGHRS and CDR2 YFSETQ. This CDR3 spans 15 amino acids. V was trimmed by 3 bases and J by 2 bases, leaving 13 bases between them. In nucleotides, the CDR3 is TGCGCCAGCAGCTCGAGAGGCGGCAACACAGATACGCAGTATTTT. Translated, it gives CASSSRGGNTDTQYF.

The chain employs TRBV11-2 and TRBJ1-1; unclear D gene. The length of the CDR3 is 13 residues. CDR1 SGHAT and CDR2 FQNNGV come from the germline V gene. V was trimmed by 1 base and J by 7 bases, leaving 10 bases between them. The CDR3 sequence: CASSLGPAVEAFF. The CDR3 nucleotides read TGTGCCAGCAGCTTAGGGCCTGCCGTTGAAGCTTTCTTT.

The chain joins TRBV2 to TRBJ2-7; D possibly matches TRBD1 or TRBD2 (7 bases each). The germline CDR1 and CDR2 sequences are SNHLY and FYNNEI. Trimming pared 1 base from V and 0 bases from J, leaving 13 bases between. The CDR3 runs to 16 residues. CDR3 amino acids: CASSEEGASGSYEQYF. The DNA for the CDR3 is TGTGCCAGCAGTGAAGAGGGGGCTAGCGGCTCCTACGAGCAGTACTTC.